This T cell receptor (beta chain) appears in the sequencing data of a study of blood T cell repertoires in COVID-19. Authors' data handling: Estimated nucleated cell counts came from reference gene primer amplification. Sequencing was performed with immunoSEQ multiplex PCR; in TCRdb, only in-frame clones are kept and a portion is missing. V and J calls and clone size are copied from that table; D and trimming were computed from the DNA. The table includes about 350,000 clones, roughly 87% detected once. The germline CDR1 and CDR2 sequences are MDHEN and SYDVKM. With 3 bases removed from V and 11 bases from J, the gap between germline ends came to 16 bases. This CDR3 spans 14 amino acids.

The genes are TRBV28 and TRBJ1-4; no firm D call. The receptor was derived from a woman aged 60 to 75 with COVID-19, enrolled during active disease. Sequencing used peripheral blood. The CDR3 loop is CASSFSPRGFKLFF. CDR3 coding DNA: TGTGCCAGCAGTTTCTCCCCCCGAGGGTTCAAACTGTTTTTT.